The 22 T cell receptor beta chains below were found in one sample sequenced in a study of PD-1 blockade in classical Hodgkin lymphoma. Time point described: cycle 4 day 1 (C4D1), after around six weeks of nivolumab. Every patient relapsed after autologous stem cell transplantation, and brentuximab vedotin exposure varied. Sequencing used immunoSEQ multiplex PCR; TCRdb keeps in-frame clones, though not all of them. The sample comprises 25,000 to 40,000 clones, about 81% of which are singletons, and about 17% rests with the top ten. The material was peripheral blood mononuclear cells (PBMCs), obtained before the fourth cycle of nivolumab. These receptors were collected from a human donor with classical Hodgkin lymphoma.

This chain links TRBV25-1 with TRBJ1-4, with TRBD1 as a possible D gene (5 bases). The germline V and J ends were trimmed by 1 base and 5 bases, with 11 bases remaining between them. This CDR3 contains 15 residues. The germline gives CDR1 MGHDK, CDR2 SYGVNS. Here the CDR3 reads CASSEWGERNEKLFF. The CDR3 DNA reads TGTGCCAGCAGTGAATGGGGGGAGAGGAATGAAAAACTGTTTTTT.

In its sample, this clone was seen a few times. The gene calls are TRBV29-1 and TRBJ1-1; 7 nucleotides match TRBD1. CDR1 is SQVTM, CDR2 ANQGSEA, per germline. CDR3 length: 13 residues. The V segment lost 6 bases and the J segment 0 bases; nucleotides outside the gene matches: 4. The CDR3: CSVAGGLNTEAFF. The DNA of the CDR3 is TGCAGCGTGGCAGGGGGTTTGAACACTGAAGCTTTCTTT.

This clone was seen only a few times. The genes are TRBV7-6 and TRBJ2-2; 10 nucleotides match TRBD2. The CDR3 is 17 residues long. Unmatched junction bases numbered 10, after V lost 5 bases and J lost 4 bases. Looked up from germline, CDR1 is SGHVS and CDR2 is FNYEAQ. The chain's CDR3 is CASSPWSGRASTGELFF. The CDR3 nucleotides are TGTGCCAGCAGCCCATGGAGCGGGAGGGCCAGCACCGGGGAGCTGTTTTTT.

The chain carries TRBV30 and TRBJ2-7; TRBD1 or TRBD2 may be the D gene (5 bases each). This CDR3 has 13 amino acids. Germline-derived CDR1 and CDR2 are GTSNPN and SVGIG (reference sequence). V lost 0 bases and J 6 bases, leaving 12 bases between the germline ends. The chain's CDR3 is CAWSVTWGSEQYV. In DNA, the CDR3 is TGTGCCTGGAGTGTTACCTGGGGGTCCGAGCAGTACGTC.

The chain carries TRBV9 and TRBJ2-5; 9 bases agree with TRBD1. The CDR3 has 15 residues. CDR1 is SGDLS, CDR2 YYNGEE, per germline. The V segment lost 3 bases and the J segment 5 bases; nucleotides outside the gene matches: 8. The CDR3 nucleotides read TGTGCCAGCAGCGACCCGGGACAGGGTGACGAGACCCAGTACTTC. Protein product: CASSDPGQGDETQYF.

The V gene is TRBV29-1, the J gene TRBJ2-1, with 12 bases aligning to TRBD2. The CDR3 runs to 17 residues. V was clipped by 1 base and J by 2 bases; unmatched bases: 6. The V gene's germline CDR1 is SQVTM and CDR2 ANQGSEA. The DNA for the CDR3 is TGCAGCGTTGAAGGGACTAGCGGGGAGTCGACCTACAATGAGCAGTTCTTC. Translated, it gives CSVEGTSGESTYNEQFF.

V gene TRBV18 combines with J gene TRBJ2-5, with TRBD1 matching 8 bases. Near its end, the DNA agrees better with TRBJ2-7, so the J call may be wrong. The CDR3 runs to 16 residues. Germline lookup yields CDR1 KGHSH and CDR2 LQKENI. The CDR3 region has the DNA TGTGCCAGCTCGGGAGACAGGGGAGAGTTTTTGAACGAGCAGTACTTC. As protein: CASSGDRGEFLNEQYF.

The rearrangement joins TRBV9 to TRBJ1-3; TRBD1 agrees at 10 bases. The CDR3 length is 15 residues. Germline V gene data show CDR1 as SGDLS and CDR2 as YYNGEE. V lost 7 bases, J lost 4 bases, and 8 bases stayed unmatched. CDR3 coding DNA: TGTGCCAGCTCCACCGGACAGGGGGTAGGAAACACCATATATTTT. Residues: CASSTGQGVGNTIYF.

This clone has more than one count but fewer than ten. The rearrangement uses TRBV19 and TRBJ1-1; 8 bases fit TRBD1. Germline V CDR1 and CDR2: LNHDA, SQIVND (reference sequence). V lost 2 bases, J lost 0 bases, and 5 bases stayed unmatched. The length of the CDR3 is 16 residues. CDR3 in amino acids: CASSIPRTGMNTEAFF. The CDR3 coding sequence is TGTGCCAGTAGTATACCCCGGACAGGGATGAACACTGAAGCTTTCTTT.

Details on this clone: Other DNA sequences in the sample encode the same CDR3. The J gene is TRBJ2-7, the V gene TRBV5-6; D may be TRBD1 or TRBD2 (5 bases each). The CDR3 has 12 residues. Germline V gene lookup returns CDR1 SGHDT and CDR2 YYEEEE. V was shortened by 0 bases and J by 7 bases, with 8 bases between the two germline ends. CDR3 in DNA: TGTGCCAGCAGCTTGGGGGGACGGGAGCAGTACTTC. This sequence encodes CASSLGGREQYF.

CDR3 in DNA: TGTGCCAGCAGCGCCAGTTTGTCCGGAAGCTCTGGAAACACCATATATTTT. Protein sequence: CASSASLSGSSGNTIYF. This chain uses TRBV9 with TRBJ1-3; D call uncertain. The CDR3 runs 17 residues. The ends were cut back, 3 bases at V and 0 bases at J, with 16 bases in the middle. From germline, CDR1 is SGDLS and CDR2 YYNGEE. The full variable domain, completed using reference TRBV9 and TRBJ1-3, is DSGVTQTPKHLITATGQRVTLRCSPRSGDLSVYWYQQSLDQGLQFLIQYYNGEERAKGNILERFSAQQFPDLHSELNLSSLELGDSALYFCASSASLSGSSGNTIYFGEGSWLTVV.

This sequence joins TRBV6-5 and TRBJ1-1; D is ambiguous. The length of the CDR3 is 11 residues. Germline V lookup: CDR1 MNHEY, CDR2 SVGAGI. V dropped 5 bases and J dropped 3 bases, with 4 bases sitting between them. CDR3 bases: TGTGCCAGCAGTCGGTACACTGAAGCTTTCTTT. Its translation: CASSRYTEAFF.

V gene TRBV7-3 combines with J gene TRBJ2-1, with D unresolved. The ends were cut back, 0 bases at V and 10 bases at J, with 13 bases in the middle. The V gene's germline CDR1 is SGHTA and CDR2 FQGTGA. The CDR3 is made up of 14 amino acids. This CDR3 reads CASSLTASSSEQFF. The CDR3 coding sequence is TGTGCCAGCAGCTTAACAGCAAGTTCTTCCGAGCAGTTCTTC.

The gene calls are TRBV25-1 and TRBJ1-4, with TRBD1 as a possible D gene (5 bases). Trimming left V 5 bases short and J 4 bases short, with 11 bases between. Germline CDR1 MGHDK, CDR2 SYGVNS. CDR3 length: 14 amino acids. CDR3 amino acids: CASSRGGVNEKLFF. CDR3 DNA sequence: TGTGCCAGCAGTCGGGGAGGGGTTAATGAAAAACTGTTTTTT.

The chain uses TRBV2 and TRBJ2-5; D gene unclear. The J call could be wrong; TRBJ2-7 is a better fit for the DNA end. This CDR3 comprises 15 residues. Germline V lookup: CDR1 SNHLY, CDR2 FYNNEI. In nucleotides, the CDR3 is TGTGCCAGCAGTGAGAGACGGACGAGCTCCTACGAGCAGTACTTC. This gives the protein CASSERRTSSYEQYF.

This clone was seen more than once but under ten times. The V and J genes are TRBV7-6 and TRBJ1-1; no definite D call. Trimming pared 5 bases from V and 7 bases from J, leaving 14 bases between. There are 13 residues in the CDR3. Looked up from germline, CDR1 is SGHVS and CDR2 is FNYEAQ. This CDR3 is CASSPLTHLEAFF. CDR3 DNA: TGTGCCAGCAGCCCTCTTACGCACCTTGAAGCTTTCTTT.

The chain combines TRBV7-9 with TRBJ1-3; 8 bases map to TRBD1. The CDR3 has 16 residues. V trimming: 5 bases; J trimming: 4 bases; junction bases outside the gene matches: 10. The germline CDR1 and CDR2 sequences are SEHNR and FQNEAQ (reference sequence). The CDR3 nucleotides are TGTGCCAGCAGCCCCGGACAGGGAGGAGGAGGAAACACCATATATTTT. It specifies CASSPGQGGGGNTIYF.

This chain connects TRBV29-1 to TRBJ1-1, with a tentative D call TRBD1 (5 bases). Germline CDR1 and CDR2: SQVTM and ANQGSEA. Trimming cost V 8 bases and J 1 base, with 8 bases left between them. CDR3 length equals 11 residues. The CDR3 spells CSIGGNTEAFF. The CDR3 DNA follows: TGCAGCATTGGGGGGAACACTGAAGCTTTCTTT.

The chain combines TRBV7-2 with TRBJ2-3; the match to TRBD2 covers 11 bases. The CDR3 has 14 amino acids. Trimming cost V 10 bases and J 1 base; bases outside gene matches: 4. Per the germline V gene, CDR1 is SGHTA and CDR2 is FQGNSA. Here the CDR3 reads CATKLAGGTDTQYF. In nucleotides, the CDR3 is TGTGCCACAAAACTAGCGGGGGGCACAGATACGCAGTATTTT.

The chain recombines TRBV19 with TRBJ2-7; 8 bases line up with TRBD2. V was pared by 10 bases and J by 3 bases, with 8 bases of the junction left unmatched. This CDR3 comprises 13 residues. Germline V gives CDR1 LNHDA, CDR2 SQIVND (reference sequence). The CDR3: CATGGDTNYEQYF. Here the CDR3 DNA reads TGTGCCACGGGAGGGGACACCAACTACGAGCAGTACTTC.

This sequence joins TRBV15 and TRBJ1-6; unclear D gene. Trimming left V 1 base short and J 3 bases short, with 4 bases between. Germline V gene lookup returns CDR1 LNHNV and CDR2 YYDKDF (reference sequence). CDR3 length equals 14 residues. The CDR3 loop is CATSRGLYNSPLHF. DNA of the CDR3: TGTGCCACCAGCAGAGGTCTCTATAATTCACCCCTCCACTTT.

The rearrangement links TRBV5-1 to TRBJ1-1; 8 positions match TRBD1. The CDR3 is 14 amino acids. Germline assignment: CDR1 SGHRS and CDR2 YFSETQ. Losses at the gene ends were 1 base for V and 5 bases for J; bases not matched to a gene: 4. CDR3 sequence reads: CASSLHRGVTEAFF. DNA for the CDR3: TGCGCCAGCAGCTTGCACAGGGGGGTAACTGAAGCTTTCTTT.